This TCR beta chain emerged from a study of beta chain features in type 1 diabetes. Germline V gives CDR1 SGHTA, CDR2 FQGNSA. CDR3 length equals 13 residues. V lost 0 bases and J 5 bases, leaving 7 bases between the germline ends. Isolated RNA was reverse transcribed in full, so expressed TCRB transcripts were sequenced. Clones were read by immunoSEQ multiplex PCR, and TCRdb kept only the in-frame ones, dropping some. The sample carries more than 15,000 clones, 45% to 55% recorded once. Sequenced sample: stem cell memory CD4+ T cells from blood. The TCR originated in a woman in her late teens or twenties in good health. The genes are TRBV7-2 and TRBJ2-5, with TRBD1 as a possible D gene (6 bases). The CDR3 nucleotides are TGTGCCAGCAGCTTAGCGAGGGGGGAGACCCAGTACTTC. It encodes CASSLARGETQYF. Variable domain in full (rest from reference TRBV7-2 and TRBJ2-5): GAGVSQSPSNKVTEKGKDVELRCDPISGHTALYWYRQSLGQGLEFLIYFQGNSAPDKSGLPSDRFSAERTGGSVSTLTIQRTQQEDSAVYLCASSLARGETQYFGPGTRLLVL.